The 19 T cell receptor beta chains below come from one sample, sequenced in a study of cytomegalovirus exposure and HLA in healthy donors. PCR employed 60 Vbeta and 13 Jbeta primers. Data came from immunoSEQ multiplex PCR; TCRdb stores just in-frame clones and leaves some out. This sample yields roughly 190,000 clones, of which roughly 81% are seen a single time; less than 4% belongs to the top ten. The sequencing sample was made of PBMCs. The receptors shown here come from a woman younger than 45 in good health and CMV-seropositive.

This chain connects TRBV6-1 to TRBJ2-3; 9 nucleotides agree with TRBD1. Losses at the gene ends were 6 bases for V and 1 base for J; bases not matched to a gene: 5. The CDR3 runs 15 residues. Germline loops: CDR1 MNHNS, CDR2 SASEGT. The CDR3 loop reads CASRSRDRGTDTQYF. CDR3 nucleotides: TGTGCCAGCAGGAGCCGGGACAGGGGCACAGATACGCAGTATTTT.

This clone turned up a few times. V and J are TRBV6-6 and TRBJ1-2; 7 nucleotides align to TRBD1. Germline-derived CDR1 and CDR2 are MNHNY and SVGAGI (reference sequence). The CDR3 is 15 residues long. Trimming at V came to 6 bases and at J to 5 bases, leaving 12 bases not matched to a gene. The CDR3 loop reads CASRGAGGVVYGYTF. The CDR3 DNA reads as TGTGCCAGCAGGGGGGCAGGGGGTGTAGTTTATGGCTACACCTTC.

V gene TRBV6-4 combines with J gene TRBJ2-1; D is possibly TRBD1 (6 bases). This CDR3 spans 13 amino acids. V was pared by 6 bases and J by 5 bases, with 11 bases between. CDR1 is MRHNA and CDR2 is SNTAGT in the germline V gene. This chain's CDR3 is CASRSGTNNEQFF. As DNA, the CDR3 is TGTGCCAGCAGATCCGGGACAAACAATGAGCAGTTCTTC.

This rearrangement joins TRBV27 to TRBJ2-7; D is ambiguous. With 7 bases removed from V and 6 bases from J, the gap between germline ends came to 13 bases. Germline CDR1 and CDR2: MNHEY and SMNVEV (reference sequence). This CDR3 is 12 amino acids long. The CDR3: CASTDFGSEQYF. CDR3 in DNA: TGTGCCAGCACCGATTTCGGGTCCGAGCAGTACTTC.

The CDR3 DNA sequence: TGTGCCAGCAGTTGGGGAAGAACTAGCGGGAGGGCCTACGAGCAGTACTTC. The encoded protein is CASSWGRTSGRAYEQYF. The rearrangement joins TRBV2 to TRBJ2-5; 13 bases map to TRBD2. Judging by the DNA end, TRBJ2-7 fits better; the J call may be wrong. CDR3 length: 17 residues. The germline V gene has CDR1 SNHLY and CDR2 FYNNEI.

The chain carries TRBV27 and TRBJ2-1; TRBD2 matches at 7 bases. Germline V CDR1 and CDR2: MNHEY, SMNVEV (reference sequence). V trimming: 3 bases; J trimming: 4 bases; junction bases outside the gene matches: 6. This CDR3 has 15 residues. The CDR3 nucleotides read TGTGCCAGCAGTTTGCCGGGACTACCTTACAATGAGCAGTTCTTC. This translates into CASSLPGLPYNEQFF.

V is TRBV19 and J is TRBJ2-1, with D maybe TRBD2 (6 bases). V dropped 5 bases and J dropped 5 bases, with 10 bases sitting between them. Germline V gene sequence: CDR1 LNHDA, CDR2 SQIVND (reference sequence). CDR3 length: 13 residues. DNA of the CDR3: TGTGCCAGTAGTTGGGGGGACCACAATGAGCAGTTCTTC. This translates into CASSWGDHNEQFF.

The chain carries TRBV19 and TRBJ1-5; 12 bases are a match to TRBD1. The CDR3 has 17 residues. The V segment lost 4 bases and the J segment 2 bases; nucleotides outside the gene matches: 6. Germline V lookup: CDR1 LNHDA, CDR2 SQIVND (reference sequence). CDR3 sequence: CASSRDRGLPGNQPQHF. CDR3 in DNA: TGTGCCAGTAGTAGGGACAGGGGGCTGCCGGGCAATCAGCCCCAGCATTTT.

CDR3 sequence reads: CASSFERRYRSYEQYF. The CDR3, as DNA: TGTGCCAGCAGCTTTGAAAGGAGGTACAGATCCTACGAGCAGTACTTC. The chain uses TRBV12-1 and TRBJ2-7; TRBD2, the table's D call, lacks a check against the DNA. TRBV12-1 is reported as a pseudogene. The CDR3 contains 16 residues.

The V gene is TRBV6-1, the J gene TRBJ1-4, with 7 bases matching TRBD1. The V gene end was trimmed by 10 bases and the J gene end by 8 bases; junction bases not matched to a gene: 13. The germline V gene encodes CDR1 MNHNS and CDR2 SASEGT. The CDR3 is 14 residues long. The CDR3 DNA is TGTGCCACTTACAGGGCGCAGACAGGGGAAAAACTGTTTTTT. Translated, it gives CATYRAQTGEKLFF.

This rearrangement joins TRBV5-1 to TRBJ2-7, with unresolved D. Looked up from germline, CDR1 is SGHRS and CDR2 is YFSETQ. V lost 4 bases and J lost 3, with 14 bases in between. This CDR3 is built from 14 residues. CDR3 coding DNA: TGCGCCAGCAGCCCACGACTCCGGAACTACGAGCAGTACTTC. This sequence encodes CASSPRLRNYEQYF. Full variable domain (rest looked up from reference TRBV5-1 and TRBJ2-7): KAGVTQTPRYLIKTRGQQVTLSCSPISGHRSVSWYQQTPGQGLQFLFEYFSETQRNKGNFPGRFSGRQFSNSRSEMNVSTLELGDSALYLCASSPRLRNYEQYFGPGTRLTVT.

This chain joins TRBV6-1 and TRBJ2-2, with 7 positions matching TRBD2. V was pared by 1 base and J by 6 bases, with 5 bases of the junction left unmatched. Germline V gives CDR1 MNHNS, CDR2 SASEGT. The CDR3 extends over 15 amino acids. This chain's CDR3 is CASSEGGGPSGELFF. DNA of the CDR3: TGTGCCAGCAGTGAAGGGGGAGGGCCCTCCGGGGAGCTGTTTTTT.

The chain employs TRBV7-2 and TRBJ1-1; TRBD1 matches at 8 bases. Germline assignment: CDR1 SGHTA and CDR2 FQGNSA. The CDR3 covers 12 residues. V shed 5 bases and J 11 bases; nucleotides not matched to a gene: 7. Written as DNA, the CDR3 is TGTGCCAGCAGCCGAACGGGACAGGTGGCTTTCTTT. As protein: CASSRTGQVAFF. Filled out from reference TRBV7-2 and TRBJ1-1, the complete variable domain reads GAGVSQSPSNKVTEKGKDVELRCDPISGHTALYWYRQSLGQGLEFLIYFQGNSAPDKSGLPSDRFSAERTGGSVSTLTIQRTQQEDSAVYLCASSRTGQVAFFGQGTRLTVV.

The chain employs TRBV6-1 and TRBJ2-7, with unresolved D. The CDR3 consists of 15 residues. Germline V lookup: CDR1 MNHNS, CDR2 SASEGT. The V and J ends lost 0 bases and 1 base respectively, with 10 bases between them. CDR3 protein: CASSEAPGTSYEQYF. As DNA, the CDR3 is TGTGCCAGCAGTGAAGCGCCAGGCACTTCCTACGAGCAGTACTTC.

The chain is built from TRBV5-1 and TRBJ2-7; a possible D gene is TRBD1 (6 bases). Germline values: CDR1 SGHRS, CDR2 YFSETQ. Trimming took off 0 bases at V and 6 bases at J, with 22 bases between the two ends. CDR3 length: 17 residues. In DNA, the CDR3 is TGCGCCAGCAGCTTGGGAACGTCGGTACAGGGAATCGTCGAGCAGTACTTC. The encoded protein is CASSLGTSVQGIVEQYF.

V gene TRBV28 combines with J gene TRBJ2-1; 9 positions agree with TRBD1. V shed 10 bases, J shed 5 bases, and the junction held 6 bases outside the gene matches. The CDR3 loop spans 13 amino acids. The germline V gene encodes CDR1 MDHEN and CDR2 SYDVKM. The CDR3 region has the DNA TGTGCCATTATGGGACAGGGAGACAATGAGCAGTTCTTC. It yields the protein CAIMGQGDNEQFF.

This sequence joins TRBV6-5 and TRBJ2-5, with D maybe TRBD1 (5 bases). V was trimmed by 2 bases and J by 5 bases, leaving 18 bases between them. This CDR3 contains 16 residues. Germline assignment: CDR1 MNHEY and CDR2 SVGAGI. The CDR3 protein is CASSYPSGSVGETQYF. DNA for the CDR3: TGTGCCAGCAGTTACCCATCAGGGTCGGTTGGGGAGACCCAGTACTTC.

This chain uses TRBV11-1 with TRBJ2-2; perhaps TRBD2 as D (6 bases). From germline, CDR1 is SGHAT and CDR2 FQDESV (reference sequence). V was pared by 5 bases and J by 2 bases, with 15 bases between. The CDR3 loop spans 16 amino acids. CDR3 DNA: TGTGCCAGCAGCACAAGGCTAGCGAGTAACACCGGGGAGCTGTTTTTT. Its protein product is CASSTRLASNTGELFF.

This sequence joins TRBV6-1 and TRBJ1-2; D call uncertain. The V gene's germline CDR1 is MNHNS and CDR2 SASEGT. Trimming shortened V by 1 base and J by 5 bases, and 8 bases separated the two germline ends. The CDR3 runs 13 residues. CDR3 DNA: TGTGCCAGCAGTGAAGGTGTAGAATATGGCTACACCTTC. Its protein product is CASSEGVEYGYTF.